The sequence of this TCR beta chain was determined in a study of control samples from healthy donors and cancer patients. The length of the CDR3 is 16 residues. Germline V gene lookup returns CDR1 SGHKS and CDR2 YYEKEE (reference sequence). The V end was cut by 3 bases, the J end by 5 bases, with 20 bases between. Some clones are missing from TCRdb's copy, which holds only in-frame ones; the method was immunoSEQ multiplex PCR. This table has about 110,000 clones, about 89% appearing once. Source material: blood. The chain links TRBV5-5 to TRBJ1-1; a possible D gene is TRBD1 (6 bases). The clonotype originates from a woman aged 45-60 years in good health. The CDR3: CASSSRKLGQPTEAFF. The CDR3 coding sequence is TGTGCCAGCAGCTCCCGCAAACTAGGACAGCCGACTGAAGCTTTCTTT.